The source of this TCR beta chain is a study of early T cells in non-severe SARS-CoV-2 infection. This clonotype showed up many times. The junction shows a germline mismatch at one end, possibly a read error. TCRdb reanalysed the 5' RACE reads using MiXCR and keeps one entry per CDR3 protein. Here the sample spans some 62,000 distinct CDR3 sequences, roughly a tenth being singletons. Germline V CDR1 and CDR2: MNHNS, SASEGT. This CDR3 has 13 residues. The clonotype originates from an adult who was a healthcare worker with PCR-confirmed SARS-CoV-2 infection or an uninfected control (not recorded which). Sequences were obtained from whole blood. The chain employs TRBV6-1 and TRBJ1-1; D is unclear. The CDR3 DNA sequence: TGTGCCAGCAGTGAAAACGGGAACACTGAAGTTTTCTTT. Translating it yields CASSENGNTEVFF.